This entry lists 26 T cell receptor beta chains sequenced from one sample in a study of long-term antiretroviral therapy in people with HIV. Assay version v3.0 of immunoSEQ was used, and it was run at survey level. The table came from immunoSEQ multiplex PCR; TCRdb's copy has only in-frame clones and leaves some out. The sample lists about 28,000 clones; about 90% were seen once. Sample: unsorted PBMCs, taken 2 years after starting antiretroviral therapy. Receptors originate from a man aged 50-59 years with HIV.

The genes are TRBV2 and TRBJ2-7; D uncertain. This CDR3 spans 13 amino acids. V lost 6 bases and J 5 bases, leaving 14 bases between the germline ends. Germline CDR1 is SNHLY and CDR2 is FYNNEI. Written as DNA, the CDR3 is TGTGCCAGCAGCCCAGGTGTCAGCAACGAGCAGTACTTC. This gives the protein CASSPGVSNEQYF. Combining the CDR3 with reference TRBV2 and TRBJ2-7 gives the whole variable domain EPEVTQTPSHQVTQMGQEVILRCVPISNHLYFYWYRQILGQKVEFLVSFYNNEISEKSEIFDDQFSVERPDGSNFTLKIRSTKLEDSAMYFCASSPGVSNEQYFGPGTRLTVT.

The rearrangement joins TRBV4-1 to TRBJ2-7; 8 bases agree with TRBD2. The CDR3 is 16 amino acids. CDR1 and CDR2 (germline): MGHRA, YSYEKL. The junction had 8 bases not matched to a gene; V was cut back by 4 bases and J by 0 bases. The CDR3 sequence is CASSPLPGGNSYEQYF. CDR3 DNA sequence: TGCGCCAGCAGCCCTCTTCCGGGGGGGAACTCCTACGAGCAGTACTTC.

The V gene is TRBV5-5, the J gene TRBJ2-1, with D uncertain. This CDR3 is built from 16 residues. The V end lost 1 base, the J end lost 0 bases, and 11 bases lay between the germline ends. Germline CDR1 reads SGHKS; CDR2 reads YYEKEE (reference sequence). CDR3 in amino acids: CASSLWTSSSYNEQFF. The CDR3 bases are TGTGCCAGCAGCTTGTGGACCTCGAGCTCCTACAATGAGCAGTTCTTC. Variable domain in full (rest from reference TRBV5-5 and TRBJ2-1): DAGVTQSPTHLIKTRGQQVTLRCSPISGHKSVSWYQQVLGQGPQFIFQYYEKEERGRGNFPDRFSARQFPNYSSELNVNALLLGDSALYLCASSLWTSSSYNEQFFGPGTRLTVL.

This chain links TRBV18 with TRBJ1-1; D uncertain. The CDR3 is made up of 12 amino acids. Germline CDR1 and CDR2: KGHSH and LQKENI. The V gene lost 3 bases and the J gene lost 5 bases, with 7 bases spanning the gap. The CDR3 loop reads CASSPRLTEAFF. The CDR3, as DNA: TGTGCCAGCTCACCTCGGTTAACTGAAGCTTTCTTT. Complete variable domain (other parts from reference TRBV18 and TRBJ1-1): NAGVMQNPRHLVRRRGQEARLRCSPMKGHSHVYWYRQLPEEGLKFMVYLQKENIIDESGMPKERFSAEFPKEGPSILRIQQVVRGDSAAYFCASSPRLTEAFFGQGTRLTVV.

V gene TRBV4-3 combines with J gene TRBJ1-1; D ambiguous. Trimming took off 5 bases at V and 3 bases at J, with 10 bases between the two ends. The CDR3 runs 13 residues. Germline V gene sequence: CDR1 LGHNA, CDR2 YSLEER. The CDR3 here is CASSSDMDTEAFF. DNA of the CDR3: TGCGCCAGCAGCTCAGATATGGACACTGAAGCTTTCTTT.

V usage is TRBV7-9 and J usage is TRBJ2-1; 7 bases map to TRBD2. Germline V lookup: CDR1 SEHNR, CDR2 FQNEAQ (reference sequence). The CDR3 consists of 12 residues. The junction had 8 bases not matched to a gene; V was cut back by 4 bases and J by 14 bases. In nucleotides, the CDR3 is TGTGCCAGCAGCTGGGGGGGAGACAGAAAGTTCTTC. Residues: CASSWGGDRKFF. The full variable domain, its missing parts supplied by reference TRBV7-9 and TRBJ2-1, is DTGVSQNPRHKITKRGQNVTFRCDPISEHNRLYWYRQTLGQGPEFLTYFQNEAQLEKSRLLSDRFSAERPKGSFSTLEIQRTEQGDSAMYLCASSWGGDRKFFGPGTRLTVL.

V gene TRBV2 combines with J gene TRBJ1-3; D perhaps matches TRBD1 (6 bases). Germline V gene lookup returns CDR1 SNHLY and CDR2 FYNNEI. The CDR3 covers 14 residues. Trimming stripped 5 bases from V and 0 bases from J, with 8 bases between. The CDR3 reads CASSTGSSGNTIYF. The CDR3 DNA is TGTGCCAGCAGTACAGGGAGCTCTGGAAACACCATATATTTT.

The gene calls are TRBV7-9 and TRBJ2-2, with D perhaps TRBD2 (6 bases). The CDR3 totals 17 residues. CDR1 and CDR2 (germline): SEHNR, FQNEAQ (reference sequence). The V end lost 10 bases, the J end lost 1 base, and 22 bases lay between the germline ends. This CDR3 reads CAILQGLGRENTGELFF. CDR3 DNA sequence: TGTGCCATCCTTCAAGGGCTTGGGCGGGAGAACACCGGGGAGCTGTTTTTT.

The chain links TRBV18 to TRBJ2-3, with D uncertain. This CDR3 is 14 amino acids long. The germline V gene has CDR1 KGHSH and CDR2 LQKENI. V was cut by 3 bases and J by 3 bases, with 10 bases left in between. DNA for the CDR3: TGTGCCAGCTCACCTACAGCAATGACAGATACGCAGTATTTT. Translating gives CASSPTAMTDTQYF.

The chain has TRBV4-3 and TRBJ1-3, with 9 bases lining up with TRBD1. Germline assignment: CDR1 LGHNA and CDR2 YSLEER. This CDR3 is built from 22 residues. V dropped 3 bases and J dropped 0; count of bases not matched to a gene: 21. The CDR3 spells CASSHCEQWTGDNNNSGNTIYF. The CDR3 bases are TGCGCCAGCAGCCATTGTGAACAATGGACAGGGGACAATAATAACTCTGGAAACACCATATATTTT.

This chain connects TRBV2 to TRBJ1-5; D might be TRBD1 (5 bases). V dropped 5 bases and J dropped 1 base, with 15 bases sitting between them. The CDR3 covers 16 residues. CDR1 SNHLY and CDR2 FYNNEI come from the germline V gene. The CDR3 nucleotides are TGTGCCAGCAGTACTACAGGAGTCTTAAGCAATCAGCCCCAGCATTTT. It encodes CASSTTGVLSNQPQHF.

The V and J genes are TRBV11-3 and TRBJ2-7; 7 bases align to TRBD2. The CDR3 is 14 amino acids. Trimming cost V 1 base and J 5 bases; bases outside gene matches: 5. CDR1 is SGHNT and CDR2 is YENEEA in the germline V gene. The CDR3 region has the DNA TGTGCCAGCAGCTTAGGCGGGAGTTCCGACGAGCAGTACTTC. It is translated as CASSLGGSSDEQYF.

This sequence joins TRBV28 and TRBJ1-1, with D possibly matching TRBD1 (6 bases). Germline loops: CDR1 MDHEN, CDR2 SYDVKM. The length of the CDR3 is 14 residues. With 2 bases removed from V and 5 bases from J, the gap between germline ends came to 12 bases. The CDR3: CASSLSQGRTEAFF. CDR3 bases: TGTGCCAGCAGTTTAAGTCAGGGGAGGACTGAAGCTTTCTTT.

The chain carries TRBV5-5 and TRBJ1-5; D might be TRBD1 (6 bases). Trimming pared 0 bases from V and 7 bases from J, leaving 11 bases between. The germline gives CDR1 SGHKS, CDR2 YYEKEE (reference sequence). The CDR3 contains 14 residues. The CDR3 protein is CASSLESGAQPQHF. The CDR3 region has the DNA TGTGCCAGCAGCTTGGAGTCAGGGGCCCAGCCCCAGCATTTT.

This clone was observed once. The DNA of the CDR3 is TGCGCCAGCAGCTTGGCCGGGACAGGGGTAGGGGCCAAAAACATTCAGTACTTC. Its translation: CASSLAGTGVGAKNIQYF. J is TRBJ2-4 and V is TRBV5-1; TRBD1 aligns across 10 bases. The V gene end was trimmed by 0 bases and the J gene end by 1 base; junction bases not matched to a gene: 7. Germline CDR1 is SGHRS and CDR2 is YFSETQ. The CDR3 sequence is 18 residues long.

The rearrangement uses TRBV18 and TRBJ2-5; D unresolved. Trimming pared 6 bases from V and 1 base from J, leaving 6 bases between. The CDR3 length is 12 residues. Germline V gene data show CDR1 as KGHSH and CDR2 as LQKENI. The CDR3 loop is CASSPPQETQYF. Here the CDR3 DNA reads TGTGCCAGCTCGCCCCCCCAAGAGACCCAGTACTTC.

V and J are TRBV7-8 and TRBJ2-5, with 9 bases lining up with TRBD2. This CDR3 is built from 15 residues. Germline CDR1 reads SGHVS; CDR2 reads FQNEAQ. V was pared by 2 bases and J by 2 bases, with 3 bases of the junction left unmatched. CDR3 sequence reads: CASSLFTSGQETQYF. The DNA of the CDR3 is TGTGCCAGCAGCTTATTCACTAGCGGGCAAGAGACCCAGTACTTC.

In its sample, this clone was seen once. J is TRBJ1-2 and V is TRBV11-2; maybe TRBD1 (6 bases). Trimming shortened V by 2 bases and J by 3 bases, and 13 bases separated the two germline ends. CDR1 is SGHAT and CDR2 is FQNNGV in the germline V gene. CDR3 size: 15 residues. In DNA, the CDR3 is TGTGCCAGCAGCTTACCTGGACAGATCCACTATGGCTACACCTTC. This codes for CASSLPGQIHYGYTF.

The gene calls are TRBV7-9 and TRBJ2-1; TRBD2 might be the D (6 bases). Germline loops: CDR1 SEHNR, CDR2 FQNEAQ (reference sequence). Trimming removed 5 bases from V and 8 bases from J, with 13 bases in between. This CDR3 comprises 13 residues. CDR3 sequence (DNA): TGTGCCAGCAGCCCCGGGGGATCGGATGAGCAGTTCTTC. Translating it yields CASSPGGSDEQFF.

The genes are TRBV4-1 and TRBJ2-3, with 7 bases lining up with TRBD2. V shed 4 bases, J shed 5 bases, and the junction held 0 bases outside the gene matches. CDR3 length: 12 amino acids. Germline V CDR1 and CDR2: MGHRA, YSYEKL. The CDR3 bases are TGCGCCAGCAGCCGGGAGGGAGATACGCAGTATTTT. It yields the protein CASSREGDTQYF.

The chain joins TRBV27 to TRBJ2-2; 8 positions match TRBD1. The J segment lost 5 bases and the V segment lost 5 bases, leaving 13 bases of the junction unmatched. The CDR3 contains 17 residues. Germline CDR1 is MNHEY and CDR2 is SMNVEV (reference sequence). The CDR3 here is CASSALTGTGTTGELFF. Here the CDR3 DNA reads TGTGCCAGCAGTGCATTGACCGGGACAGGTACTACCGGGGAGCTGTTTTTT.

The rearrangement links TRBV6-6 to TRBJ1-5, with a possible D match to TRBD1 (6 bases). This CDR3 comprises 15 residues. Germline CDR1 and CDR2: MNHNY and SVGAGI (reference sequence). V lost 6 bases to trimming and J lost 3 bases, with 15 bases between them. The CDR3 coding sequence is TGTGCCAGCAGCCGCCCGGACAGATACAATCAGCCCCAGCATTTT. It specifies CASSRPDRYNQPQHF.

This clone was detected only once. V is TRBV11-2 and J is TRBJ1-5; no reliable D call. V was pared by 1 base and J by 5 bases, with 9 bases between. From germline, CDR1 is SGHAT and CDR2 FQNNGV. The CDR3 is made up of 14 amino acids. The CDR3 DNA sequence: TGTGCCAGCAGCTTAGCGGGGAGGGATCAGCCCCAGCATTTT. Amino acids: CASSLAGRDQPQHF.

A few counts support this clone. The chain joins TRBV6-1 to TRBJ1-2; D not certain. The CDR3 is made up of 10 amino acids. Germline V CDR1 and CDR2: MNHNS, SASEGT. The V and J ends lost 6 bases and 6 bases respectively, with 5 bases between them. As DNA, the CDR3 is TGTGCCAGCAGAGGGAATGGCTACACCTTC. Translation: CASRGNGYTF.

The chain combines TRBV7-9 with TRBJ2-7, with D hard to call. V was pared by 3 bases and J by 0 bases, with 6 bases between. CDR3 length: 13 residues. Germline V lookup: CDR1 SEHNR, CDR2 FQNEAQ (reference sequence). DNA of the CDR3: TGTGCCAGCAGCTTGGAGAGCTCCTACGAGCAGTACTTC. It is translated as CASSLESSYEQYF.

The rearrangement uses TRBV19 and TRBJ1-6; TRBD1 is a possible D gene (5 bases). This CDR3 comprises 17 residues. The V end was cut by 5 bases, the J end by 3 bases, with 17 bases between. CDR1 and CDR2 from the germline V gene are LNHDA and SQIVND (reference sequence). CDR3 DNA: TGTGCCAGTAGTGTAACCGGGACGCCAGTCTATAATTCACCCCTCCACTTT. Amino acids: CASSVTGTPVYNSPLHF.